This TCR beta chain comes out of a study of blood T cell repertoires in COVID-19. Across the study: Sites in the United States, Italy and Spain provided acute and convalescent COVID-19 samples. Nucleic acid was either cDNA or gDNA, and it came from T cells, B-cell-depleted T cells, or PBMCs.

TCRdb's copy holds only in-frame clones and misses some; the assay was immunoSEQ multiplex PCR. The sample shows 250,000 to 400,000 clones, 85% to 90% of them seen only once. With 4 bases clipped from V and 0 bases from J, the junction kept 2 bases outside the gene matches. The CDR3 contains 14 residues. Per germline, CDR1 MRHNA and CDR2 SNTAGT. This clone is termed medium-sized. This sequence was found in a woman younger than 45 with COVID-19, enrolled during active disease. Sequencing input: peripheral blood. The chain combines TRBV6-4 with TRBJ2-7; the match to TRBD2 covers 8 bases. This CDR3 is CASSVSGTSYEQYF. CDR3 coding DNA: TGTGCCAGCAGTGTTAGCGGGACCTCCTACGAGCAGTACTTC.